This entry lists 29 T cell receptor beta chains sequenced from one sample in a study of control samples from healthy donors and cancer patients. Only in-frame clones appear in the TCRdb table, and some are missing; sequencing was by immunoSEQ multiplex PCR. The data show 200,000 to 250,000 clones, about 93% seen once. Sequencing was carried out using blood. Receptor source: a man aged 45 to 65 in good health.

The chain links TRBV15 to TRBJ1-5, with unresolved D. CDR1 LNHNV and CDR2 YYDKDF come from the germline V gene (reference sequence). This CDR3 comprises 16 residues. The V end was cut by 5 bases, the J end by 0 bases, with 14 bases between. The CDR3 loop reads CATSVSGRNSNQPQHF. CDR3 DNA: TGTGCCACCAGCGTCTCAGGACGAAATAGCAATCAGCCCCAGCATTTT.

The V call is TRBV5-1, the J call TRBJ1-2, with 8 bases aligning to TRBD1. This CDR3 is 14 amino acids long. With 5 bases clipped from V and 6 bases from J, the junction kept 9 bases outside the gene matches. CDR1 and CDR2 (germline): SGHRS, YFSETQ. CDR3 sequence reads: CASRSTGGADGYTF. The CDR3 DNA reads as TGCGCCAGCAGATCCACAGGGGGAGCCGATGGCTACACCTTC.

The chain uses TRBV7-2 and TRBJ1-2; the match to TRBD1 covers 9 bases. Germline CDR1 is SGHTA and CDR2 is FQGNSA. This CDR3 has 15 amino acids. The J segment lost 4 bases and the V segment lost 5 bases, leaving 8 bases of the junction unmatched. The CDR3 DNA reads as TGTGCCAGCAGCAGGGGACAGGGATCGGGCTATGGCTACACCTTC. This translates into CASSRGQGSGYGYTF.

This sequence joins TRBV15 and TRBJ2-6, with D unresolved. V shed 8 bases and J shed 2 bases, with 4 bases lying between them. CDR3 size: 12 residues. Per the germline V gene, CDR1 is LNHNV and CDR2 is YYDKDF (reference sequence). The CDR3 nucleotides read TGTGCCACCTCCGCTGGGGCCAACGTCCTGACTTTC. The encoded protein is CATSAGANVLTF.

The V and J genes are TRBV29-1 and TRBJ2-7, with 11 bases matching TRBD1. The trim removed 6 bases at V and 6 bases at J, leaving 4 bases unmatched. CDR1 is SQVTM and CDR2 is ANQGSEA in the germline V gene. The CDR3 has 12 residues. CDR3 protein: CSVGTGGSEQYF. As DNA, the CDR3 is TGCAGCGTGGGGACAGGGGGGTCCGAGCAGTACTTC.

The V gene is TRBV4-2, the J gene TRBJ2-5; 11 positions agree with TRBD2. The CDR3 is 16 residues long. V was pared by 3 bases and J by 2 bases, with 5 bases of the junction left unmatched. Germline V gene sequence: CDR1 LGHNA, CDR2 YNFKEQ. The CDR3 sequence is CASSHGTSGGQETQYF. The CDR3 coding sequence is TGTGCCAGCAGCCATGGAACTAGCGGGGGACAAGAGACCCAGTACTTC.

This chain connects TRBV19 to TRBJ1-4; the D gene is possibly TRBD1 (5 bases). Germline CDR1 LNHDA, CDR2 SQIVND (reference sequence). V was trimmed by 6 bases and J by 5 bases, leaving 19 bases between them. CDR3 length equals 16 residues. For the CDR3, the DNA is TGTGCCAGTAGGGGTACGAGGGGTAAAGGCAATGAAAAACTGTTTTTT. Amino acid sequence: CASRGTRGKGNEKLFF.

This chain uses TRBV27 with TRBJ1-1, with a tentative D call TRBD1 (5 bases). Germline V lookup: CDR1 MNHEY, CDR2 SMNVEV (reference sequence). The CDR3 is 15 residues long. The V end lost 6 bases, the J end lost 4 bases, and 18 bases lay between the germline ends. Here the CDR3 DNA reads TGTGCCAGCAGCTCAGTGGGCCTCGGGACCACTGAAGCTTTCTTT. It encodes CASSSVGLGTTEAFF.

The J gene is TRBJ1-5, the V gene TRBV10-3; a possible D gene is TRBD1 (6 bases). Germline lookup yields CDR1 ENHRY and CDR2 SYGVKD. The CDR3 covers 16 residues. Trimming left V 3 bases short and J 1 base short, with 13 bases between. Written as DNA, the CDR3 is TGTGCCATCAGTGAAGGGGGGAGGGGAAGCAATCAGCCCCAGCATTTT. It is translated as CAISEGGRGSNQPQHF.

The J gene is TRBJ2-5, the V gene TRBV5-1, with 7 bases fitting TRBD1. V was clipped by 4 bases and J by 2 bases; unmatched bases: 8. The CDR3 is made up of 15 amino acids. From germline, CDR1 is SGHRS and CDR2 YFSETQ. The CDR3 DNA reads TGCGCCAGCAGCCTCCAGGGGACAGATCAAGAGACCCAGTACTTC. Translating gives CASSLQGTDQETQYF.

The chain links TRBV6-5 to TRBJ1-2; D ambiguous. Trimming removed 6 bases at V and 3 bases at J, with 14 bases between. The length of the CDR3 is 14 residues. Germline lookup yields CDR1 MNHEY and CDR2 SVGAGI. The CDR3 loop is CASSPASSHYGYTF. The CDR3 DNA is TGTGCCAGCAGCCCGGCAAGTAGCCACTATGGCTACACCTTC.

The chain is built from TRBV7-9 and TRBJ2-1; D is possibly TRBD2 (6 bases). Trimming stripped 4 bases from V and 5 bases from J, with 15 bases between. The germline CDR1 and CDR2 sequences are SEHNR and FQNEAQ (reference sequence). This CDR3 is built from 15 residues. The CDR3 loop is CASSSLGRLHNEQFF. Here the CDR3 DNA reads TGTGCCAGCAGCTCGTTAGGGAGGTTGCACAATGAGCAGTTCTTC.

The chain is built from TRBV19 and TRBJ1-6; D not resolved. Germline CDR1 LNHDA, CDR2 SQIVND (reference sequence). CDR3 length equals 14 residues. V lost 7 bases and J lost 6, with 13 bases in between. The CDR3 DNA sequence: TGTGCCAGTACCACTTCTAAGGGTAATTCACCCCTCCACTTT. Protein sequence: CASTTSKGNSPLHF.

V is TRBV7-2 and J is TRBJ2-5; D is perhaps TRBD2 (7 bases). CDR1 and CDR2 (germline): SGHTA, FQGNSA. The CDR3 extends over 15 amino acids. The V and J ends lost 5 bases and 2 bases respectively, with 15 bases between them. CDR3 DNA sequence: TGTGCCAGCAGCAAACAGGGAGGGTGGCAAGAGACCCAGTACTTC. This translates into CASSKQGGWQETQYF.

The V call is TRBV5-5, the J call TRBJ2-3; D is possibly TRBD2 (5 bases). V lost 0 bases and J lost 0, with 5 bases in between. The germline V gene has CDR1 SGHKS and CDR2 YYEKEE (reference sequence). This CDR3 spans 14 amino acids. The CDR3 nucleotides read TGTGCCAGCAGCTTGGGCGGGAGCACAGATACGCAGTATTTT. Residues: CASSLGGSTDTQYF. The full variable domain, in which reference TRBV5-5 and TRBJ2-3 provide the parts outside the CDR3, is DAGVTQSPTHLIKTRGQQVTLRCSPISGHKSVSWYQQVLGQGPQFIFQYYEKEERGRGNFPDRFSARQFPNYSSELNVNALLLGDSALYLCASSLGGSTDTQYFGPGTRLTVL.

This clone came up once. The chain combines TRBV28 with TRBJ1-1, with TRBD1 matching over 7 bases. Unmatched junction bases numbered 9, after V lost 6 bases and J lost 5 bases. Germline V gives CDR1 MDHEN, CDR2 SYDVKM. The CDR3 totals 14 residues. CDR3 sequence: CASSQTGRLTEAFF. The CDR3 DNA reads TGTGCCAGCAGCCAGACAGGGCGTTTGACTGAAGCTTTCTTT.

This clone was counted a few times. The chain carries TRBV6-6 and TRBJ2-3, with D possibly being TRBD2 (6 bases). The CDR3 contains 16 residues. Germline CDR1 and CDR2: MNHNY and SVGAGI (reference sequence). The ends were cut back, 6 bases at V and 1 base at J, with 17 bases in the middle. CDR3 nucleotides: TGTGCCAGCAGCCATCTAGCGCAGAGGGGCACAGATACGCAGTATTTT. Residues: CASSHLAQRGTDTQYF.

The chain employs TRBV25-1 and TRBJ1-4; TRBD1 might be the D (5 bases). CDR3 length equals 14 residues. Germline V gene data show CDR1 as MGHDK and CDR2 as SYGVNS. V lost 1 base and J 10 bases, leaving 13 bases between the germline ends. CDR3 DNA sequence: TGTGCCAGCAGTGAATTGGGACCGATGGCAAAACTGTTTTTT. It is translated as CASSELGPMAKLFF.

This chain joins TRBV9 and TRBJ2-3; TRBD2 agrees at 11 bases. This CDR3 is built from 16 residues. V shed 0 bases, J shed 4 bases, and the junction held 4 bases outside the gene matches. Per germline, CDR1 SGDLS and CDR2 YYNGEE. CDR3 nucleotides: TGTGCCAGCAGCGTAGATAGCGGGGGGGCCCCAGATACGCAGTATTTT. As protein: CASSVDSGGAPDTQYF.

The rearrangement joins TRBV6-5 to TRBJ1-5; D remains unclear. The CDR3 has 15 amino acids. Trimming cost V 5 bases and J 1 base, with 12 bases left between them. CDR1 and CDR2 from the germline V gene are MNHEY and SVGAGI. CDR3 DNA sequence: TGTGCCAGCAGTAGGAACCAGGCAAGCAATCAGCCCCAGCATTTT. Translated: CASSRNQASNQPQHF.

The CDR3 reads CASSEGQGQETQYF. The CDR3 bases are TGCGCCAGCAGCGAGGGACAGGGCCAAGAGACCCAGTACTTC. V and J are TRBV5-1 and TRBJ2-5; 9 bases are a match to TRBD1. Unmatched junction bases numbered 2, after V lost 4 bases and J lost 1 base. Germline-derived CDR1 and CDR2 are SGHRS and YFSETQ. CDR3 length equals 14 residues.

This clone was counted only a few times. J is TRBJ2-7 and V is TRBV3-1 (or the pseudogene TRBV3-2); 9 nucleotides agree with TRBD2. Germline V gene lookup returns CDR1 LGHDT and CDR2 YNNKEL (reference sequence). The length of the CDR3 is 24 residues. Trimming at V came to 2 bases and at J to 0 bases, leaving 29 bases not matched to a gene. The CDR3 nucleotides are TGTGCCAGCAGCCAATGGGCAAGGGGATCAGCGGGGGGCATTTTTCCCTCGAGCTCCTACGAGCAGTACTTC. Its protein product is CASSQWARGSAGGIFPSSSYEQYF.

J is TRBJ2-7 and V is TRBV27; 10 bases line up with TRBD2. V lost 5 bases to trimming and J lost 0 bases; unmatched junction nucleotides: 4. CDR1 and CDR2 (germline): MNHEY, SMNVEV (reference sequence). The CDR3 totals 15 residues. The chain's CDR3 is CASSPLAGLSYEQYF. The CDR3 region has the DNA TGTGCCAGCAGTCCACTAGCGGGGCTCTCCTACGAGCAGTACTTC.

The chain uses TRBV2 and TRBJ1-5, with 7 bases matching TRBD1. The V gene end was trimmed by 11 bases and the J gene end by 5 bases; junction bases not matched to a gene: 9. The CDR3 runs to 13 residues. In germline, CDR1 is SNHLY, CDR2 FYNNEI. CDR3 in DNA: TGTGCCTCAAGAGGAACAGGGGATCAGCCCCAGCATTTT. Translated: CASRGTGDQPQHF.

CDR3 nucleotide sequence: TGTGCCAGCAGTTTAAACTCAGATACGCAGTATTTT. This codes for CASSLNSDTQYF. The V call is TRBV12-3 or TRBV12-4, the J call TRBJ2-3; D remains unclear. V was cut by 2 bases and J by 4 bases, with 4 bases left in between. The CDR3 length is 12 residues.

This chain links TRBV5-6 with TRBJ2-1; D is unclear. CDR1 is SGHDT and CDR2 is YYEEEE in the germline V gene. The CDR3 runs to 11 residues. Trimming removed 5 bases from V and 8 bases from J, with 8 bases in between. CDR3 in amino acids: CASSLVDEQFF. The CDR3 nucleotides are TGTGCCAGCAGTCTCGTCGATGAGCAGTTCTTC.

The rearrangement joins TRBV15 to TRBJ2-7; possibly TRBD2 for D (5 bases). The CDR3 contains 14 residues. V dropped 1 base and J dropped 3 bases, with 10 bases sitting between them. Germline CDR1 is LNHNV and CDR2 is YYDKDF (reference sequence). CDR3 region: CATSRGTSGYEQYV. CDR3 DNA: TGTGCCACCAGCAGAGGGACCAGCGGCTACGAGCAGTACGTC.

The V call is TRBV5-1, the J call TRBJ2-1, with a possible D match to TRBD1 (5 bases). The CDR3 contains 14 residues. Looked up from germline, CDR1 is SGHRS and CDR2 is YFSETQ. V was pared by 3 bases and J by 6 bases, with 13 bases between. The CDR3 loop is CASSSMTATNEQFF. CDR3 sequence (DNA): TGCGCCAGCAGCTCGATGACAGCCACCAATGAGCAGTTCTTC. Variable domain in full (rest from reference TRBV5-1 and TRBJ2-1): KAGVTQTPRYLIKTRGQQVTLSCSPISGHRSVSWYQQTPGQGLQFLFEYFSETQRNKGNFPGRFSGRQFSNSRSEMNVSTLELGDSALYLCASSSMTATNEQFFGPGTRLTVL.

The rearrangement uses TRBV13 and TRBJ2-3, with D perhaps TRBD1 (5 bases). The ends were cut back, 7 bases at V and 2 bases at J, with 19 bases in the middle. The length of the CDR3 is 16 residues. CDR1 and CDR2 from the germline V gene are PRHDT and FYEKMQ (reference sequence). The CDR3 loop is CASTRGHLGDTDTQYF. DNA for the CDR3: TGTGCCAGCACCAGAGGACACCTTGGGGACACAGATACGCAGTATTTT.